The rows below give T cell receptor beta chains drawn from one sample of a study of identifying expanded T cells in peripheral blood. Generated by immunoSEQ multiplex PCR, the TCRdb table keeps only in-frame clones and is missing some. The sample contains approximately 120,000 clones, 88% of which appear only once. The sample taken for sequencing was blood. The source of these receptors is a person between 18 and 75 years old in good health. Each CDR3 is given with its conserved first and last residue. Each record gives: CDR3 DNA, CDR3 protein, V gene, J gene, clone size, D gene. D genes are given only for firm matches. The listing skips clone size in some rows; elsewhere it reads once, few, many or a size class.

CDR3nt: TGTGCCAGCAGCTTTGGGACAGATCCTACCTATACGCAGTATTTT
CDR3aa: CASSFGTDPTYTQYF
v_gene: TRBV7-9
j_gene: TRBJ2-3
abundance: -
d_gene: TRBD1

CDR3nt: TGTGCCAGCAGCGTAGCCCCCCAGGGCGAGAGGTTCGAGCAGTACTTC
CDR3aa: CASSVAPQGERFEQYF
v_gene: TRBV9
j_gene: TRBJ2-7
abundance: once
d_gene: -

CDR3nt: TGCGCCAGCAGCCTGTACAGGGGCACCGGGGAGCTGTTTTTT
CDR3aa: CASSLYRGTGELFF
v_gene: TRBV4-3
j_gene: TRBJ2-2
abundance: few
d_gene: TRBD1

CDR3nt: TGTGCCAGCAGCTCCTCGATTAGCACAGATACGCAGTATTTT
CDR3aa: CASSSSISTDTQYF
v_gene: TRBV11-2
j_gene: TRBJ2-3
abundance: -
d_gene: -

CDR3nt: TGTGCCAGCAGCCTGGGGGGCCGCAATGAGCAGTTCTTC
CDR3aa: CASSLGGRNEQFF
v_gene: TRBV11-3
j_gene: TRBJ2-1
abundance: -
d_gene: -

CDR3nt: TGTGCCAGTAGTGGGGCTAGCGGGGGGGCCATAGATACGCAGTATTTT
CDR3aa: CASSGASGGAIDTQYF
v_gene: TRBV19
j_gene: TRBJ2-3
abundance: -
d_gene: TRBD2

CDR3nt: TGTGCCAGCAGTCCCTCCCCTAGCACAGATACGCAGTATTTT
CDR3aa: CASSPSPSTDTQYF
v_gene: TRBV28
j_gene: TRBJ2-3
abundance: once
d_gene: -

CDR3nt: TGCGCCAGCAGCTTGTGGGGTAGGGATGGCAATCAGCCCCAGCATTTT
CDR3aa: CASSLWGRDGNQPQHF
v_gene: TRBV5-1
j_gene: TRBJ1-5
abundance: -
d_gene: -

CDR3nt: TGCGCCAGCAGCTTGTCCGCGGGCCTGAACACTGAAGCTTTCTTT
CDR3aa: CASSLSAGLNTEAFF
v_gene: TRBV5-1
j_gene: TRBJ1-1
abundance: few
d_gene: -

CDR3nt: TGTGCCACCAGCAGAGATCTTGCGGACAGGGGGCGGGGAGATACGCAGTATTTT
CDR3aa: CATSRDLADRGRGDTQYF
v_gene: TRBV15
j_gene: TRBJ2-3
abundance: -
d_gene: TRBD1

CDR3nt: TGTGCCAGCAGCTTGTTGACTATTGGGTTTACAAGCTCTGGGGCCAACGTCCTGACTTTC
CDR3aa: CASSLLTIGFTSSGANVLTF
v_gene: TRBV5-4
j_gene: TRBJ2-6
abundance: -
d_gene: -

CDR3nt: TGCGCCAGCAGCTTGGCGACAGGGGGATACGAGCAGTACTTC
CDR3aa: CASSLATGGYEQYF
v_gene: TRBV5-1
j_gene: TRBJ2-7
abundance: -
d_gene: TRBD1

CDR3nt: TGCGCCAGCAGCTTGGTTGCGAGCCAAGAGACCCAGTACTTC
CDR3aa: CASSLVASQETQYF
v_gene: TRBV5-1
j_gene: TRBJ2-5
abundance: few
d_gene: -

CDR3nt: TGTGCCAGCAGCTCCAGGGGGTCGGGCGATGAGCAGTTCTTC
CDR3aa: CASSSRGSGDEQFF
v_gene: TRBV7-3
j_gene: TRBJ2-1
abundance: -
d_gene: TRBD1

CDR3nt: TGCGCCAGCAGCTTGGACGGGTCTGGAAACACCATATATTTT
CDR3aa: CASSLDGSGNTIYF
v_gene: TRBV5-1
j_gene: TRBJ1-3
abundance: once
d_gene: -

CDR3nt: TGTGCCAGCCCTGGGTGGGGGCACACAGATACGCAGTATTTT
CDR3aa: CASPGWGHTDTQYF
v_gene: TRBV7-3
j_gene: TRBJ2-3
abundance: -
d_gene: -

CDR3nt: TGTGCCTGGAGTGTACTACTGGCTGAAAAACTGTTTTTT
CDR3aa: CAWSVLLAEKLFF
v_gene: TRBV30
j_gene: TRBJ1-4
abundance: -
d_gene: -

CDR3nt: TGTGCCAGCAGCTCATGGACAGCCCCGGCAATCTCTGGAAACACCATATATTTT
CDR3aa: CASSSWTAPAISGNTIYF
v_gene: TRBV7-9
j_gene: TRBJ1-3
abundance: -
d_gene: -

CDR3nt: TGTGCCAGCAGTGAAGGCTCGAGCTCCTACAATGAGCAGTTCTTC
CDR3aa: CASSEGSSSYNEQFF
v_gene: TRBV2
j_gene: TRBJ2-1
abundance: -
d_gene: -

CDR3nt: TGTGCCAGCAGCCAAGAGCTACCGGGGATGGGAGCTAACTATGGCTACACCTTC
CDR3aa: CASSQELPGMGANYGYTF
v_gene: TRBV14
j_gene: TRBJ1-2
abundance: -
d_gene: -

CDR3nt: TGTGCCTGGAGTCGGACTAGCGGGGGGGCAGATACGCAGTATTTT
CDR3aa: CAWSRTSGGADTQYF
v_gene: TRBV30
j_gene: TRBJ2-3
abundance: -
d_gene: TRBD2

CDR3nt: TGTGCCAGTGGGAGGGAGACCCAGTACTTC
CDR3aa: CASGRETQYF
v_gene: TRBV25-1
j_gene: TRBJ2-5
abundance: -
d_gene: -

CDR3nt: TGTGCCAGCAGTTTCTCAGGGGCTGGCTACACCTTC
CDR3aa: CASSFSGAGYTF
v_gene: TRBV28
j_gene: TRBJ1-2
abundance: few
d_gene: -

CDR3nt: TGTGCCAGCAGTTCGGGGCTCAACAATGAGCAGTTCTTC
CDR3aa: CASSSGLNNEQFF
v_gene: TRBV28
j_gene: TRBJ2-1
abundance: once
d_gene: -

CDR3nt: TGTGCCAGCAGCTTGGACAGGGCTTCCTACGAGCAGTACTTC
CDR3aa: CASSLDRASYEQYF
v_gene: TRBV5-5
j_gene: TRBJ2-7
abundance: -
d_gene: -

CDR3nt: TGTGCCACGGGGGGGCCTACAGATGATACGCAGTATTTT
CDR3aa: CATGGPTDDTQYF
v_gene: TRBV5-4
j_gene: TRBJ2-3
abundance: -
d_gene: TRBD2

CDR3nt: TGTGCCAGCAGTGAGGGTCAGGGGGATGGCTACACCTTC
CDR3aa: CASSEGQGDGYTF
v_gene: TRBV2
j_gene: TRBJ1-2
abundance: -
d_gene: TRBD1

CDR3nt: TGTGCCAGCAGCTTATTGGGGGGTAGTGGAGAAACTGAAGCTTTCTTT
CDR3aa: CASSLLGGSGETEAFF
v_gene: TRBV5-8
j_gene: TRBJ1-1
abundance: -
d_gene: -

CDR3nt: TGTGCCAGCAGCTTAGCGGGGGACTACGGCAAAGATCGATCCCTGCGACATGGCTACACCTTC
CDR3aa: CASSLAGDYGKDRSLRHGYTF
v_gene: TRBV7-2
j_gene: TRBJ1-2
abundance: -
d_gene: -